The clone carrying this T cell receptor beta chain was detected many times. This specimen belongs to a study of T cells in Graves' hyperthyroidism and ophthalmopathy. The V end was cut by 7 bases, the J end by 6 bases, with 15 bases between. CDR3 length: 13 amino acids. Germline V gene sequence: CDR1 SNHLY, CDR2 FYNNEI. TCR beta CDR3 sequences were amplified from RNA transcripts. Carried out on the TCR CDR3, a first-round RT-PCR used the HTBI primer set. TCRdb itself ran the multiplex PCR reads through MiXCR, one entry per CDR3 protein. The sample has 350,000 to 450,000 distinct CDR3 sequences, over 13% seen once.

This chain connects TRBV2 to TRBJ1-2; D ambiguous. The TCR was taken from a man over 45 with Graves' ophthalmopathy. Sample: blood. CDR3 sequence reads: CASIQRELDGYTF. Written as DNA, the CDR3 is TGTGCCAGCATACAGCGGGAGTTAGATGGCTACACCTTC.